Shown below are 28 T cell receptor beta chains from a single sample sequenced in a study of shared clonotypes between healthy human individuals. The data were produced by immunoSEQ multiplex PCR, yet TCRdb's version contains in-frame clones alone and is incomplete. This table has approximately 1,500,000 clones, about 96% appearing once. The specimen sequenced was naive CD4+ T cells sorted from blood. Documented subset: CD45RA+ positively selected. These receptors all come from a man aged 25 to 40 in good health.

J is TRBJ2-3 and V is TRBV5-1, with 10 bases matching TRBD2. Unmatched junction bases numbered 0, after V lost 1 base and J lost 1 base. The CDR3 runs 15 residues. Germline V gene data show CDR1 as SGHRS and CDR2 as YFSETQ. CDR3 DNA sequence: TGCGCCAGCAGCTTGACTAGCGGGGGCACAGATACGCAGTATTTT. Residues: CASSLTSGGTDTQYF.

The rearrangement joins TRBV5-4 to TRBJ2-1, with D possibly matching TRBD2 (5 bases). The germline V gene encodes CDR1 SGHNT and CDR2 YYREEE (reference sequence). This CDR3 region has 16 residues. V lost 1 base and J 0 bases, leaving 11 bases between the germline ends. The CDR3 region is CASSLIAGRSYNEQFF. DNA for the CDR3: TGTGCCAGCAGCTTGATCGCGGGCCGCTCCTACAATGAGCAGTTCTTC.

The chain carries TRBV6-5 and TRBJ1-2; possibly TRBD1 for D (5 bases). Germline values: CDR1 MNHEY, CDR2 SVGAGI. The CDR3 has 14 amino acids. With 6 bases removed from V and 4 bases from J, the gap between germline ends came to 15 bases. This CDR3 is CASSSGGGIYGYTF. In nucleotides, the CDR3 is TGTGCCAGCAGCTCCGGCGGGGGGATCTATGGCTACACCTTC.

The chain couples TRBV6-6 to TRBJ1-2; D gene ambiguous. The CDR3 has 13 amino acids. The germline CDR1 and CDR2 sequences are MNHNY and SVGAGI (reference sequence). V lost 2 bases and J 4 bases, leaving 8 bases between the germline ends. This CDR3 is CASSYGGSYGYTF. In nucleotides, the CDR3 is TGTGCCAGCAGTTACGGTGGGTCCTATGGCTACACCTTC.

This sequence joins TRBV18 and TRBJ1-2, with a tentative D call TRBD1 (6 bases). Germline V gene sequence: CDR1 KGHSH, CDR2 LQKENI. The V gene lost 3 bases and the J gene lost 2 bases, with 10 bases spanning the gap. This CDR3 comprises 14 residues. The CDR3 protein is CASSPTGQNYGYTF. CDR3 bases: TGTGCCAGCTCACCCACCGGACAGAACTATGGCTACACCTTC.

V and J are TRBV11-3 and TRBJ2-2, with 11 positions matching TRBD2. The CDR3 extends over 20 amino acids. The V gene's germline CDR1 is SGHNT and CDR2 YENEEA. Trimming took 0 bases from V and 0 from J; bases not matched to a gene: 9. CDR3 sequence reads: CASSLDYPGTSGTNTGELFF. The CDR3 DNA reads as TGTGCCAGCAGCTTAGATTATCCGGGGACTAGCGGAACGAACACCGGGGAGCTGTTTTTT.

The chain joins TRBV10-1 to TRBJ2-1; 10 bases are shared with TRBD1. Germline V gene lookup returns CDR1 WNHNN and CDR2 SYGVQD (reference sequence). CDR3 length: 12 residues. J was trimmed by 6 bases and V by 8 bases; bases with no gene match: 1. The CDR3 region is CASGDRGNEQFF. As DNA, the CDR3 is TGCGCCAGCGGGGACAGGGGCAATGAGCAGTTCTTC.

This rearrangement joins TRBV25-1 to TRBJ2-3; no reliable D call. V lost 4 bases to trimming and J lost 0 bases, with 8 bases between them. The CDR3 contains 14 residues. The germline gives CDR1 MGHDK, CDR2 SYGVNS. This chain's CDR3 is CASSGDTSTDTQYF. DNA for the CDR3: TGTGCCAGCAGTGGGGATACTAGCACAGATACGCAGTATTTT.

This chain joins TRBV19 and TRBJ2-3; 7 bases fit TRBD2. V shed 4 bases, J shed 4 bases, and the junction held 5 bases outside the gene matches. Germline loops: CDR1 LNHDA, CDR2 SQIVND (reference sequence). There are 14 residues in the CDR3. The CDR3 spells CASSTWEGSDTQYF. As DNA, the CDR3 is TGTGCCAGTAGTACGTGGGAGGGCTCAGATACGCAGTATTTT.

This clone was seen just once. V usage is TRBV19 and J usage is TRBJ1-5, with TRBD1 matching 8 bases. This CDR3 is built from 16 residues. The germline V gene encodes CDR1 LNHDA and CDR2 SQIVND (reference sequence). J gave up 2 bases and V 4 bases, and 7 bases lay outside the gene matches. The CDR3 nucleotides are TGTGCCAGTAGTAGGACAGGGTTCTATGGCAATCAGCCCCAGCATTTT. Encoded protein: CASSRTGFYGNQPQHF.

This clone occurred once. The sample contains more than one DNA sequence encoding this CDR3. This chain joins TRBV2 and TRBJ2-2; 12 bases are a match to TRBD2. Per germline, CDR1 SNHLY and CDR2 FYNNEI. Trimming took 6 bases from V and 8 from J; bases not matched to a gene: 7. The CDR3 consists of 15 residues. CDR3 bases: TGTGCCAGCAGCCCGACTAGCGGGAGCACAGGGGAGCTGTTTTTT. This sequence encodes CASSPTSGSTGELFF.

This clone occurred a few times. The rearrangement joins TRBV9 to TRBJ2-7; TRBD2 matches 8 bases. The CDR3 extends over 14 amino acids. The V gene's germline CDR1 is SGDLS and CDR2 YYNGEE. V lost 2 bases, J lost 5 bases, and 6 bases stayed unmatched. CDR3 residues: CASSVARTSNEQYF. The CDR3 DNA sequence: TGTGCCAGCAGCGTCGCCCGGACTAGCAACGAGCAGTACTTC.

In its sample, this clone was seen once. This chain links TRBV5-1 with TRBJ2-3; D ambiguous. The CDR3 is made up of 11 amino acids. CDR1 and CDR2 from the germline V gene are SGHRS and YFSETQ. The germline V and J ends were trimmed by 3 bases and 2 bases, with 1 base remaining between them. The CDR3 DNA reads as TGCGCCAGCAGCTACACAGATACGCAGTATTTT. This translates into CASSYTDTQYF.

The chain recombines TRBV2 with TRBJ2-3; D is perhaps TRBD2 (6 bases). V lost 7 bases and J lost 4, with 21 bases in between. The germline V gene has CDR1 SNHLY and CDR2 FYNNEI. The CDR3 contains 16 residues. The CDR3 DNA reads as TGTGCCAGCATGCCTATCCGGGACTTGGAGCCAGATACGCAGTATTTT. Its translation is CASMPIRDLEPDTQYF.

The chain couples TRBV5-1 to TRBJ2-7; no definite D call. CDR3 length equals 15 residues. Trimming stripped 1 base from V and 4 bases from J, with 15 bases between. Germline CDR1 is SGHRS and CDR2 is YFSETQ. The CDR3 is CASSLNGRTSYEQYF. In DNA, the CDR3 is TGCGCCAGCAGCTTGAACGGCAGGACCTCTTACGAGCAGTACTTC.

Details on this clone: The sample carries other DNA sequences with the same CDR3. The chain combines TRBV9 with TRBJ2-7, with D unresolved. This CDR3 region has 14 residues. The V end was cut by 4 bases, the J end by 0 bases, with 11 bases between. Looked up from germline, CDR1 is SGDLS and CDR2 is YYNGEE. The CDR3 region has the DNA TGTGCCAGCAGCCCAACCACGAGCTCCTACGAGCAGTACTTC. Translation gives CASSPTTSSYEQYF. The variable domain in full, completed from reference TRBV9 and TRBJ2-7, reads DSGVTQTPKHLITATGQRVTLRCSPRSGDLSVYWYQQSLDQGLQFLIQYYNGEERAKGNILERFSAQQFPDLHSELNLSSLELGDSALYFCASSPTTSSYEQYFGPGTRLTVT.

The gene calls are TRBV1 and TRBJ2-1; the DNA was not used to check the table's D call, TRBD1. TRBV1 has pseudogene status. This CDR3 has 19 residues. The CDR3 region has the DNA TGCACCAAAGCCTTCTTTGCCGGGACAGCGACCTCCTCCTACAATGAGCAGTTCTTC. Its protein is CTKAFFAGTATSSYNEQFF.

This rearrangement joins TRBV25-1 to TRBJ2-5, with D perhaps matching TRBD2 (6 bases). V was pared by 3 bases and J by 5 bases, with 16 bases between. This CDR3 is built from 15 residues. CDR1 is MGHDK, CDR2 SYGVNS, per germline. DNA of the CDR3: TGTGCCAGCAGTGACCCTGCAGGGAGGTGGGAGACCCAGTACTTC. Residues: CASSDPAGRWETQYF.

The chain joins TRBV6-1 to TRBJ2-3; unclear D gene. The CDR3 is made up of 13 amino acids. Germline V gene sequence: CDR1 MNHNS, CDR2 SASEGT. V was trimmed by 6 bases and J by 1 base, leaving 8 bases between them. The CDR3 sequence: CASSGQGTDTQYF. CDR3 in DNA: TGTGCCAGCAGCGGGCAGGGCACAGATACGCAGTATTTT.

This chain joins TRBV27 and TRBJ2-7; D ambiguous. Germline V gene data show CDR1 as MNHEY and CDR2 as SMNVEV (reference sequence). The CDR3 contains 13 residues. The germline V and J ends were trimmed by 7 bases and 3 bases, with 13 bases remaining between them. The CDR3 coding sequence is TGTGCCAGCATGAGACAAGGGCGCTACGAGCAGTACTTC. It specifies CASMRQGRYEQYF.

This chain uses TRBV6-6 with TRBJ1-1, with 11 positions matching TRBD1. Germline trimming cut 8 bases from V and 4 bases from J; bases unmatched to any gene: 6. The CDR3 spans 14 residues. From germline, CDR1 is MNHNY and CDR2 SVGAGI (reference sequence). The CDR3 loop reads CASGTGGSSTEAFF. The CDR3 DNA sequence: TGTGCCAGCGGGACAGGGGGGTCGAGCACTGAAGCTTTCTTT.

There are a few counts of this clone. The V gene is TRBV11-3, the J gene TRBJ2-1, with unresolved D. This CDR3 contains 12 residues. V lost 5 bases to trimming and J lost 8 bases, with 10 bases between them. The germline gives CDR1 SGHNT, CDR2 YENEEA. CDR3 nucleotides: TGTGCCAGCAGCCTCAGGACCGATGAGCAGTTCTTC. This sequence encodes CASSLRTDEQFF.

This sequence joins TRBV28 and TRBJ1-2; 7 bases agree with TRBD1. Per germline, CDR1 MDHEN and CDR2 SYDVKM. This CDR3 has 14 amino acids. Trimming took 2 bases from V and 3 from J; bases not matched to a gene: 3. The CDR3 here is CASSLDRAHYGYTF. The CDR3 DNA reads TGTGCCAGCAGTTTAGACAGGGCCCACTATGGCTACACCTTC.

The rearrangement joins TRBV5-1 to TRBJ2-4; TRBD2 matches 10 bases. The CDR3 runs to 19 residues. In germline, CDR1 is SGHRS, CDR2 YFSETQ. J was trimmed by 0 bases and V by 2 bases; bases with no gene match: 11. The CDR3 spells CASSLTAGGVSLAKNIQYF. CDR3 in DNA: TGCGCCAGCAGCTTAACAGCGGGAGGGGTATCATTAGCCAAAAACATTCAGTACTTC.

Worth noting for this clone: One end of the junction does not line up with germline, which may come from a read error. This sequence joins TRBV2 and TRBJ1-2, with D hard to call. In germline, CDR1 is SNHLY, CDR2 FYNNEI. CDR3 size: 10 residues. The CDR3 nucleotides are TGTGCCAGCAGTGAGGGTGCGGGCAACTTC. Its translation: CASSEGAGNF. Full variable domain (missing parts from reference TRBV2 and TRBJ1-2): EPEVTQTPSHQVTQMGQEVILRCVPISNHLYFYWYRQILGQKVEFLVSFYNNEISEKSEIFDDQFSVERPDGSNFTLKIRSTKLEDSAMYFCASSEGAGNFGSGTRLTVV.

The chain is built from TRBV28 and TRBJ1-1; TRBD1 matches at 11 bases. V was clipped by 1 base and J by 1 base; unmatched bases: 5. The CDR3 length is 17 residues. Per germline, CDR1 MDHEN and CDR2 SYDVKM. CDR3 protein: CASSLLGTGGKNTEAFF. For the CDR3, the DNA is TGTGCCAGCAGTTTATTAGGGACAGGGGGGAAGAACACTGAAGCTTTCTTT.

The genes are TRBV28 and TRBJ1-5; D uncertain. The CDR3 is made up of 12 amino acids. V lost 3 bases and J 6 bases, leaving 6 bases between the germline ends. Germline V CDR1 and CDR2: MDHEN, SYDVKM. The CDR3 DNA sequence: TGTGCCAGCAGTTTGTCCAGTCAGCCCCAGCATTTT. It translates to CASSLSSQPQHF.

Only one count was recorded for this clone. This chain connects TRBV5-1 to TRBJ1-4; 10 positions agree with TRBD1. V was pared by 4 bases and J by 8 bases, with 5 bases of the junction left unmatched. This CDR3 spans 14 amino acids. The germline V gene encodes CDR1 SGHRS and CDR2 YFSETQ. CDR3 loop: CASSPGTGDEKLFF. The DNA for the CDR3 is TGCGCCAGCAGCCCCGGGACAGGGGACGAAAAACTGTTTTTT.